The 31 T cell receptor beta chains reported below all come from one sample, sequenced in a study of T-cell reconstitution after alpha-beta-depleted transplantation in children. Points from the study as a whole: Among T cells one year after transplant, newly produced cells accounted for most counts and diversity.

Unique molecular identifiers were incorporated into the prepared TCRbeta library. TCRdb recomputed calls from the PCR reads with MiXCR, one row per CDR3 protein. The table has around 300,000 distinct CDR3 sequences, approximately 7.3% seen once; the top ten hold over 7.5%. These receptors have no known antigen. The sequenced sample was peripheral blood, obtained 360 days after TCRalphabeta/CD19-depleted stem cell transplant. The source of these receptors is a female patient between 2 and 15 years old who had a stem cell transplant for Fanconi anemia, so the T cells may come from the graft donor.

This clonotype has just a few counts. The rearrangement uses TRBV6-6 and TRBJ1-2; D remains ambiguous. Germline V gives CDR1 MNHNY, CDR2 SVGAGI (reference sequence). V was shortened by 6 bases and J by 0 bases, with 8 bases between the two germline ends. The length of the CDR3 is 13 residues. CDR3 nucleotides: TGTGCCAGCAGCTCCATCGCTAACTATGGCTACACCTTC. As protein: CASSSIANYGYTF.

V and J are TRBV7-6 and TRBJ2-1; TRBD2 is a possible D gene (5 bases). The CDR3 spans 13 residues. Trimming cost V 5 bases and J 8 bases, with 13 bases left between them. Germline CDR1 reads SGHVS; CDR2 reads FNYEAQ. The CDR3 region is CASSPPSSDEQFF. The CDR3 coding sequence is TGTGCCAGCAGCCCGCCTAGCTCCGATGAGCAGTTCTTC. The variable domain in full, with the rest retrieved from reference TRBV7-6 and TRBJ2-1, is GAGVSQSPRYKVTKRGQDVALRCDPISGHVSLYWYRQALGQGPEFLTYFNYEAQQDKSGLPNDRFSAERPEGSISTLTIQRTEQRDSAMYRCASSPPSSDEQFFGPGTRLTVL.

The sample holds many counts of this clonotype. This chain connects TRBV9 to TRBJ1-3, with a possible D match to TRBD1 (5 bases). Deletions cut 4 bases from V and 7 bases from J, with 15 bases between. The CDR3 loop spans 14 amino acids. The V gene's germline CDR1 is SGDLS and CDR2 YYNGEE. CDR3 bases: TGTGCCAGCAGCCCCGGGACCCTGGGGAACACCATATATTTT. This sequence encodes CASSPGTLGNTIYF.

This clonotype was recorded many times. This is likely a read error, given that the CDR3 carries no conserved phenylalanine or tryptophan at its end. It is unclear where the CDR3 begins or ends on the DNA, so no DNA is shown, and the CDR3 is as TCRdb lists it. J is TRBJ2-1 and V is TRBV7-3; the D call TRBD2 from the table was never checked on the DNA. The CDR3 numbers 12 amino acids, ends counted. The germline gives CDR1 SGHTA, CDR2 FQGTGA. CDR3 amino acids: CASSPIHSGSSV.

This clonotype was counted many times. The rearrangement uses TRBV27 and TRBJ2-7, with D unclear. Trimming took 2 bases from V and 3 from J, leaving 8 bases between them. The length of the CDR3 is 13 residues. Germline-derived CDR1 and CDR2 are MNHEY and SMNVEV (reference sequence). The CDR3 loop is CASSLLTGYEQYF. Here the CDR3 DNA reads TGTGCCAGCAGTTTACTGACGGGCTACGAGCAGTACTTC.

This clonotype was observed at least ten times. CDR3 DNA: TGTGCCAGCAGCTTAGCCTTTCACCAAGAGACCCAGTACTTC. Amino acids: CASSLAFHQETQYF. This chain uses TRBV7-7 with TRBJ2-5; D is unclear. The germline V gene encodes CDR1 SSHAT and CDR2 FNYEAQ (reference sequence). The CDR3 extends over 14 amino acids. The V gene lost 0 bases and the J gene lost 0 bases, with 5 bases spanning the gap.

The chain combines TRBV7-4 with TRBJ2-7; D not certain. The CDR3 length is 14 residues. Germline CDR1 and CDR2: SGHVT and SQSDAQ. V was pared by 6 bases and J by 3 bases, with 15 bases between. The CDR3 loop reads CASRKRTDFYEQYF. CDR3 nucleotide sequence: TGTGCCAGCAGAAAACGGACGGATTTCTACGAGCAGTACTTC.

The chain recombines TRBV5-6 with TRBJ2-1, with D unresolved. The V end lost 4 bases, the J end lost 3 bases, and 17 bases lay between the germline ends. The CDR3 runs to 16 residues. Germline V CDR1 and CDR2: SGHDT, YYEEEE. The CDR3 region is CASSPEYPKHYNEQFF. The CDR3 DNA sequence: TGTGCCAGCAGCCCCGAGTATCCAAAACACTACAATGAGCAGTTCTTC. The full variable domain, its missing parts supplied by reference TRBV5-6 and TRBJ2-1, is DAGVTQSPTHLIKTRGQQVTLRCSPKSGHDTVSWYQQALGQGPQFIFQYYEEEERQRGNFPDRFSGHQFPNYSSELNVNALLLGDSALYLCASSPEYPKHYNEQFFGPGTRLTVL.

This clonotype was found many times. This sequence joins TRBV29-1 and TRBJ2-1; perhaps D is TRBD1 or TRBD2 (6 bases each). The V gene lost 6 bases and the J gene lost 10 bases, with 19 bases spanning the gap. CDR3 length equals 13 residues. The germline gives CDR1 SQVTM, CDR2 ANQGSEA. CDR3 coding DNA: TGCAGCGTCCACTGGCAGGGGACTGGGGAGCAGTTCTTC. Its protein is CSVHWQGTGEQFF.

The chain carries TRBV27 and TRBJ2-6; D not resolved. Germline V gene sequence: CDR1 MNHEY, CDR2 SMNVEV (reference sequence). This CDR3 contains 14 residues. V was clipped by 3 bases and J by 7 bases, with 10 bases between them. Here the CDR3 DNA reads TGTGCCAGCAGTTTCACCGTAGGTGCCAACGTCCTGACTTTC. Residues: CASSFTVGANVLTF. Filled out from reference TRBV27 and TRBJ2-6, the complete variable domain reads EAQVTQNPRYLITVTGKKLTVTCSQNMNHEYMSWYRQDPGLGLRQIYYSMNVEVTDKGDVPEGYKVSRKEKRNFPLILESPSPNQTSLYFCASSFTVGANVLTFGAGSRLTVL.

This clonotype was picked up a small number of times. The rearrangement joins TRBV7-2 to TRBJ1-4, with D perhaps TRBD1 (5 bases). V was trimmed by 4 bases and J by 5 bases, leaving 11 bases between them. Germline assignment: CDR1 SGHTA and CDR2 FQGNSA. The CDR3 extends over 14 amino acids. Written as DNA, the CDR3 is TGTGCCAGCAGCTCGGGACTGGAAAATGAAAAACTGTTTTTT. Amino acid sequence: CASSSGLENEKLFF. Filled out from reference TRBV7-2 and TRBJ1-4, the complete variable domain reads GAGVSQSPSNKVTEKGKDVELRCDPISGHTALYWYRQSLGQGLEFLIYFQGNSAPDKSGLPSDRFSAERTGGSVSTLTIQRTQQEDSAVYLCASSSGLENEKLFFGSGTQLSVL.

This clonotype was observed a few times. V usage is TRBV4-3 and J usage is TRBJ2-3; 8 bases are a match to TRBD2. The CDR3 consists of 15 residues. The germline V gene encodes CDR1 LGHNA and CDR2 YSLEER. V gave up 2 bases and J gave up 1 base; unmatched junction bases: 2. CDR3 nucleotide sequence: TGCGCCAGCAGCCAAATCGGGGGGGGCACAGATACGCAGTATTTT. Protein sequence: CASSQIGGGTDTQYF.

This clonotype was observed many times. The rearrangement joins TRBV20-1 to TRBJ2-2; D perhaps matches TRBD1 (6 bases). Germline CDR1 is DFQATT and CDR2 is SNEGSKA (reference sequence). The CDR3 extends over 15 amino acids. The V gene lost 4 bases and the J gene lost 5 bases, with 17 bases spanning the gap. In DNA form, the CDR3 reads TGCAGTGCTAATCCAGGGGTACCTATTACCGGGGAGCTGTTTTTT. Residues: CSANPGVPITGELFF.

This clonotype has a count of ten or more. J is TRBJ2-3 and V is TRBV5-1; D is unresolved. Trimming took 0 bases from V and 2 from J, leaving 10 bases between them. The germline gives CDR1 SGHRS, CDR2 YFSETQ. The CDR3 length is 15 residues. This CDR3 is CASSLEYAATDTQYF. CDR3 nucleotide sequence: TGCGCCAGCAGCTTGGAATATGCGGCCACAGATACGCAGTATTTT.

This clonotype was observed many times. The gene calls are TRBV29-1 and TRBJ2-3; TRBD2 matches at 12 bases. The CDR3 has 19 amino acids. The ends lost 7 bases at V and 0 bases at J; junction bases unmatched: 17. Germline CDR1 is SQVTM and CDR2 is ANQGSEA. The CDR3 DNA follows: TGCAGCGCCCTACCGACTAGCGGGAGTCCCTCTCCAAGCACAGATACGCAGTATTTT. Translating gives CSALPTSGSPSPSTDTQYF.

The CDR3 sequence is CASSQRGTSGQAYEQYF. The CDR3 DNA sequence: TGTGCCAGCAGCCAACGGGGGACTAGCGGGCAGGCCTACGAGCAGTACTTC. The rearrangement joins TRBV4-2 to TRBJ2-7; 12 nucleotides line up with TRBD2. The V gene end was trimmed by 2 bases and the J gene end by 2 bases; junction bases not matched to a gene: 7. The CDR3 contains 17 residues. Germline CDR1 reads LGHNA; CDR2 reads YNFKEQ.

This clonotype was counted only a few times. The chain carries TRBV13 and TRBJ2-2; 7 nucleotides align to TRBD2. CDR1 is PRHDT and CDR2 is FYEKMQ in the germline V gene (reference sequence). The V segment lost 3 bases and the J segment 4 bases; nucleotides outside the gene matches: 8. This CDR3 comprises 16 residues. CDR3 bases: TGTGCCAGCAGCTTCAACTGGGGGGGGGTCACCGGGGAGCTGTTTTTT. Its translation is CASSFNWGGVTGELFF. The full variable domain, rest sourced from reference TRBV13 and TRBJ2-2, is AAGVIQSPRHLIKEKRETATLKCYPIPRHDTVYWYQQGPGQDPQFLISFYEKMQSDKGSIPDRFSAQQFSDYHSELNMSSLELGDSALYFCASSFNWGGVTGELFFGEGSRLTVL.

The table lists this clonotype with many counts. This sequence joins TRBV29-1 and TRBJ1-2, with 8 positions matching TRBD1. This CDR3 contains 15 residues. With 0 bases clipped from V and 4 bases from J, the junction kept 7 bases outside the gene matches. CDR1 is SQVTM and CDR2 is ANQGSEA in the germline V gene. This chain's CDR3 is CSVEDGQGEGYGYTF. The DNA of the CDR3 is TGCAGCGTTGAAGATGGACAGGGAGAAGGCTATGGCTACACCTTC.

At least ten counts were recorded for this clonotype. This rearrangement joins TRBV2 to TRBJ1-3, with D tentatively TRBD1 (5 bases). CDR1 and CDR2 (germline): SNHLY, FYNNEI. Trimming stripped 6 bases from V and 3 bases from J, with 12 bases between. The CDR3 is 14 residues long. The DNA for the CDR3 is TGTGCCAGCAGGGAGGGACCTGTTGGAAACACCATATATTTT. This codes for CASREGPVGNTIYF.

This rearrangement joins TRBV20-1 to TRBJ2-7; a possible D gene is TRBD1 (11 bases). The V gene's germline CDR1 is DFQATT and CDR2 SNEGSKA (reference sequence). The CDR3 has 20 residues. The V end was cut by 2 bases, the J end by 3 bases, with 32 bases between. CDR3 amino acids: CSARWDRGSPASGRRYEQYF. The CDR3, as DNA: TGCAGTGCTAGATGGGACAGGGGGTCCCCGGCTAGCGGGAGACGCTACGAGCAGTACTTC.

At least ten counts were recorded for this clonotype. The chain uses TRBV21-1 and TRBJ2-7; the table calls TRBD1, which could not be checked here. TRBV21-1 is a recognized pseudogene. The CDR3 sequence is 15 residues long. The CDR3 protein is CASNPRSQGADEQYF. The CDR3 DNA follows: TGTGCCAGCAACCCCCGGTCACAGGGGGCTGACGAGCAGTACTTC.

This chain connects TRBV24-1 to TRBJ2-5; D might be TRBD1 (6 bases). V lost 6 bases and J 4 bases, leaving 17 bases between the germline ends. This CDR3 is built from 15 residues. Germline V lookup: CDR1 KGHDR, CDR2 SFDVKD. The CDR3 DNA reads TGTGCCACCAGTCCTCGGGGAACAGGGCGAGAGACCCAGTACTTC. It yields the protein CATSPRGTGRETQYF.

There are many counts of this clonotype. The chain couples TRBV25-1 to TRBJ2-1; D might be TRBD2 (6 bases). CDR3 length: 14 amino acids. Deletions cut 5 bases from V and 6 bases from J, with 14 bases between. Germline V gene lookup returns CDR1 MGHDK and CDR2 SYGVNS. The DNA for the CDR3 is TGTGCCAGCAGTCGTGGCGGGGCCCTCAATGAGCAGTTCTTC. Protein sequence: CASSRGGALNEQFF.

This clonotype showed up just a few times. In DNA form, the CDR3 reads TGCAGTGCCAAAAAATGGGGACAGCTATATGGCTACACCTTC. Translated: CSAKKWGQLYGYTF. The chain recombines TRBV20-1 with TRBJ1-2; 7 positions agree with TRBD1. The germline V gene encodes CDR1 DFQATT and CDR2 SNEGSKA (reference sequence). The CDR3 consists of 14 residues. Losses at the gene ends were 6 bases for V and 5 bases for J; bases not matched to a gene: 12.

This clonotype was counted at least ten times. The rearrangement joins TRBV6-1 to TRBJ2-1; 8 bases are a match to TRBD2. From germline, CDR1 is MNHNS and CDR2 SASEGT. This CDR3 spans 15 amino acids. With V trimmed by 11 bases and J by 14 bases, 23 bases remained unmatched. This chain's CDR3 is CAVHRDPAGEVSKFF. In DNA, the CDR3 is TGTGCCGTACACAGGGATCCAGCGGGAGAGGTTTCGAAGTTCTTC.

This clonotype was observed at least ten times. The V call is TRBV28, the J call TRBJ2-1; D remains unclear. CDR3 length: 16 residues. From germline, CDR1 is MDHEN and CDR2 SYDVKM. Trimming took off 4 bases at V and 0 bases at J, with 13 bases between the two ends. This chain's CDR3 is CASSSWTGLSYNEQFF. As DNA, the CDR3 is TGTGCCAGCAGTTCCTGGACGGGTCTCTCCTACAATGAGCAGTTCTTC.

The rearrangement links TRBV6-5 to TRBJ1-2; D not certain. Germline CDR1 MNHEY, CDR2 SVGAGI. The V end was cut by 5 bases, the J end by 0 bases, with 7 bases between. This CDR3 has 13 residues. The CDR3 DNA sequence: TGTGCCAGCAGTAACCTCGCTAACTATGGCTACACCTTC. This gives the protein CASSNLANYGYTF.

The chain carries TRBV5-6 and TRBJ1-5; 7 nucleotides agree with TRBD1. Germline-derived CDR1 and CDR2 are SGHDT and YYEEEE. With 6 bases clipped from V and 2 bases from J, the junction kept 5 bases outside the gene matches. This CDR3 contains 14 residues. The CDR3 loop is CASTSTGGNQPQHF. DNA for the CDR3: TGTGCCAGCACGTCTACAGGGGGCAATCAGCCCCAGCATTTT.

In this sample, this clonotype turned up a few times. The chain links TRBV5-1 to TRBJ2-5; no reliable D call. The CDR3 totals 14 residues. Trimming removed 0 bases at V and 5 bases at J, with 11 bases between. The germline V gene has CDR1 SGHRS and CDR2 YFSETQ. The CDR3 DNA reads TGCGCCAGCAGCTTGGTGGGCCTTAGGGAGACCCAGTACTTC. Its protein is CASSLVGLRETQYF.

This clonotype was seen ten or more times. The rearrangement links TRBV20-1 to TRBJ2-7; no definite D call. The CDR3 sequence is 13 residues long. The germline V gene has CDR1 DFQATT and CDR2 SNEGSKA (reference sequence). Trimming removed 4 bases at V and 7 bases at J, with 17 bases between. The CDR3 DNA is TGCAGTGCTAACCCTTTAATGGGGTGGGAGCAGTACGTC. Its translation is CSANPLMGWEQYV.

This clonotype was detected many times. CDR3 sequence (DNA): TGTGCCAGCAGGGGCGGCGGCGGCGGGGAGCTGTTTTTT. Its protein product is CASRGGGGGELFF. The J gene is TRBJ2-2, the V gene TRBV6-1, with D hard to call. The CDR3 totals 13 residues. In germline, CDR1 is MNHNS, CDR2 SASEGT. V was shortened by 6 bases and J by 7 bases, with 12 bases between the two germline ends.